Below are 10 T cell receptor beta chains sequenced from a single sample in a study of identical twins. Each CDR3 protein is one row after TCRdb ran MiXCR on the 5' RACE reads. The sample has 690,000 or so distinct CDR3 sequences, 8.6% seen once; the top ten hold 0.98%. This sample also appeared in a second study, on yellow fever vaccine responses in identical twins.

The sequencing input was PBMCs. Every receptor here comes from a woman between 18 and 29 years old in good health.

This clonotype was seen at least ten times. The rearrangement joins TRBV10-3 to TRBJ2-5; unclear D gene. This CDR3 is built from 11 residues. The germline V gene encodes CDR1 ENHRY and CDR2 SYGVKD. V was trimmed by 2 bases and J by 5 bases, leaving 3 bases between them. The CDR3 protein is CAISEVETQYF. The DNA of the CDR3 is TGTGCCATCAGTGAGGTGGAGACCCAGTACTTC.

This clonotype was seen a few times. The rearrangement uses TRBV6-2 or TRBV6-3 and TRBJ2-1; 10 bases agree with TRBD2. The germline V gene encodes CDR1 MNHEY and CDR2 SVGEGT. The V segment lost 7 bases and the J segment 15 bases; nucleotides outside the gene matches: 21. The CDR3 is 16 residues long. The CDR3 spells CASMPTPSGREGDRFF. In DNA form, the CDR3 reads TGTGCCAGCATGCCCACCCCTAGCGGGAGAGAGGGGGATCGGTTCTTC.

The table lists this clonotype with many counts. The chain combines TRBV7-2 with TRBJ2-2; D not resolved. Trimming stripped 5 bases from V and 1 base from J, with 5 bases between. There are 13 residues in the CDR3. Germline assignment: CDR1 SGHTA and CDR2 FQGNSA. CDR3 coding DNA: TGTGCCAGCAGCCCAAAGAACACCGGGGAGCTGTTTTTT. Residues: CASSPKNTGELFF.

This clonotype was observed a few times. CDR3 loop: CASSVLLDEQFF. The CDR3 region has the DNA TGTGCCAGCAGCGTATTACTAGATGAGCAGTTCTTC. The chain has TRBV9 and TRBJ2-1, with a possible D match to TRBD2 (5 bases). The germline CDR1 and CDR2 sequences are SGDLS and YYNGEE. The V gene lost 1 base and the J gene lost 8 bases, with 7 bases spanning the gap. The CDR3 length is 12 residues.

The CDR3 nucleotides are TGTGCCAGAGGGGGAACGGCTAGCGGGGCATCCTACGAGCAGTACTTC. This encodes CARGGTASGASYEQYF. This rearrangement joins TRBV2 to TRBJ2-7, with 9 bases fitting TRBD2. This CDR3 has 16 amino acids. Germline V gene data show CDR1 as SNHLY and CDR2 as FYNNEI. Unmatched junction bases numbered 13, after V lost 9 bases and J lost 1 base. Variable domain in full (rest from reference TRBV2 and TRBJ2-7): EPEVTQTPSHQVTQMGQEVILRCVPISNHLYFYWYRQILGQKVEFLVSFYNNEISEKSEIFDDQFSVERPDGSNFTLKIRSTKLEDSAMYFCARGGTASGASYEQYFGPGTRLTVT.

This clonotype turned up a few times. CDR3 loop: CASSLKASGGTYQETQYF. The CDR3, as DNA: TGTGCCAGCAGCTTAAAGGCTAGCGGGGGAACGTACCAAGAGACCCAGTACTTC. The chain couples TRBV7-8 to TRBJ2-5; 10 nucleotides align to TRBD2. CDR1 and CDR2 (germline): SGHVS, FQNEAQ. V shed 2 bases, J shed 0 bases, and the junction held 9 bases outside the gene matches. CDR3 size: 18 residues.

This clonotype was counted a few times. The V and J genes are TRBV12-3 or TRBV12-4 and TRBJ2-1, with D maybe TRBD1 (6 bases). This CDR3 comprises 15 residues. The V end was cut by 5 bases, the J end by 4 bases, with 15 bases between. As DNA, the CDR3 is TGTGCCAGCAGTACCACAGGGACGCGATACAATGAGCAGTTCTTC. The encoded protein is CASSTTGTRYNEQFF.

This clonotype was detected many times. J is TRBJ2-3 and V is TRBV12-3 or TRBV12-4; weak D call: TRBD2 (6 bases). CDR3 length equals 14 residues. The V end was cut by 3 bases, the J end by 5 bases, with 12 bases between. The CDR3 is CASSFQVAEDTQYF. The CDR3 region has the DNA TGTGCCAGCAGTTTTCAGGTAGCGGAAGATACGCAGTATTTT.

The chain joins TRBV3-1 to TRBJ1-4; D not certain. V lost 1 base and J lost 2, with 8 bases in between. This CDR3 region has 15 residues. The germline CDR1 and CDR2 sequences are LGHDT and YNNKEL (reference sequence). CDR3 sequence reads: CASSQVSLTNEKLFF. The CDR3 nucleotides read TGTGCCAGCAGCCAAGTGTCCCTGACTAATGAAAAACTGTTTTTT.

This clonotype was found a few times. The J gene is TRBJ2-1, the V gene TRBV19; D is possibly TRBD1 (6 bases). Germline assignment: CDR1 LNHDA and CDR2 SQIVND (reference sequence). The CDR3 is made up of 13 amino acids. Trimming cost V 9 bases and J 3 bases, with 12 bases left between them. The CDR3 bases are TGTGCCAGCACAGGGCTGGGCTACAATGAGCAGTTCTTC. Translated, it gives CASTGLGYNEQFF.